What follows are 25 T cell receptor beta chains derived from one specimen sequenced in a study of Ad26.COV2.S vaccination and SARS-CoV-2 variants. Treatment given: about 20 received Ad26.COV2.S at low or high dose, single or two shots; roughly five received placebo; per-sample allocation not given. It was on day 63 after the first vaccine or placebo injection that samples were taken. The method was immunoSEQ multiplex PCR; TCRdb's version includes in-frame clones alone and lacks a portion of them. The table records some 460,000 clones, roughly nine tenths of them present only once. The material sequenced was peripheral blood, taken in a trial of Ad26.COV2.S vaccine versus placebo. These receptor sequences come from a person aged 18-65 years who received the Ad26.COV2.S COVID-19 vaccine or a placebo.

The J gene is TRBJ1-1, the V gene TRBV4-2; D remains unclear. CDR3 size: 17 residues. Trimming removed 0 bases from V and 0 bases from J, with 14 bases in between. Germline CDR1 and CDR2: LGHNA and YNFKEQ. CDR3 region: CASSQERVLTLNTEAFF. The CDR3 region has the DNA TGTGCCAGCAGCCAAGAGCGGGTCCTTACCTTGAACACTGAAGCTTTCTTT.

The J gene is TRBJ1-2, the V gene TRBV9; TRBD1 aligns across 10 bases. The trim removed 3 bases at V and 2 bases at J, leaving 4 bases unmatched. This CDR3 has 15 residues. CDR1 SGDLS and CDR2 YYNGEE come from the germline V gene. The CDR3 region is CASSEWGQGNYGYTF. DNA for the CDR3: TGTGCCAGCAGCGAGTGGGGACAGGGGAACTATGGCTACACCTTC.

The V and J genes are TRBV6-5 and TRBJ1-4, with D uncertain. The CDR3 is 15 amino acids. CDR1 MNHEY and CDR2 SVGAGI come from the germline V gene. The V end was cut by 2 bases, the J end by 8 bases, with 15 bases between. CDR3: CASSYLAGRREKLFF. In DNA, the CDR3 is TGTGCCAGCAGTTACCTGGCGGGGAGGAGGGAAAAACTGTTTTTT.

The rearrangement links TRBV19 to TRBJ1-1, with 9 bases identical to TRBD1. With V trimmed by 6 bases and J by 6 bases, 8 bases remained unmatched. There are 14 residues in the CDR3. The V gene's germline CDR1 is LNHDA and CDR2 SQIVND (reference sequence). In DNA, the CDR3 is TGTGCCAGTAGCATACAGGGGGCGAAGGCTGAAGCTTTCTTT. Translating gives CASSIQGAKAEAFF.

The rearrangement uses TRBV15 and TRBJ2-1, with a possible D match to TRBD1 (6 bases). Trimming shortened V by 0 bases and J by 5 bases, and 11 bases separated the two germline ends. CDR1 and CDR2 (germline): LNHNV, YYDKDF (reference sequence). The length of the CDR3 is 15 residues. CDR3 loop: CATSRDRTVDNEQFF. The CDR3 DNA reads TGTGCCACCAGCAGAGACCGGACAGTCGACAATGAGCAGTTCTTC.

The chain links TRBV28 to TRBJ1-5; 9 bases agree with TRBD1. The germline gives CDR1 MDHEN, CDR2 SYDVKM. Trimming removed 2 bases from V and 6 bases from J; junction bases left unmatched: 14. The CDR3 length is 18 residues. The CDR3 DNA reads as TGTGCCAGCAGTTTAATTCTCAATCCGGGACAGGGTAGTCAGCCCCAGCATTTT. Residues: CASSLILNPGQGSQPQHF.

The CDR3 DNA reads TGCAGCGTTGATGGGGGGGCCGGGGGCACTGAAGCTTTCTTT. Amino acid sequence: CSVDGGAGGTEAFF. V is TRBV29-1 and J is TRBJ1-1; tentatively, D is TRBD1 (6 bases). The V gene's germline CDR1 is SQVTM and CDR2 ANQGSEA. CDR3 size: 14 residues. Between the trimmed V and J ends, which lost 3 bases and 4 bases, there was a span of 15 bases.

The chain combines TRBV3-1 (or the pseudogene TRBV3-2) with TRBJ2-5; 12 bases map to TRBD2. The germline V gene has CDR1 LGHDT and CDR2 YNNKEL (reference sequence). The CDR3 length is 14 residues. With 4 bases clipped from V and 13 bases from J, the junction kept 10 bases outside the gene matches. The CDR3 DNA follows: TGTGCCAGCAGCCCTCTCGCTAGCGGGGGGGCGGGGTACTTC. This sequence encodes CASSPLASGGAGYF.

This chain joins TRBV30 and TRBJ2-1; 7 nucleotides line up with TRBD2. This CDR3 spans 15 amino acids. Germline trimming cut 0 bases from V and 5 bases from J; bases unmatched to any gene: 7. Germline V gene lookup returns CDR1 GTSNPN and CDR2 SVGIG (reference sequence). The CDR3 protein is CAWSVGDYGNNEQFF. Written as DNA, the CDR3 is TGTGCCTGGAGTGTCGGGGACTACGGAAACAATGAGCAGTTCTTC.

This chain connects TRBV9 to TRBJ1-2, with D maybe TRBD1 (6 bases). With 0 bases removed from V and 3 bases from J, the gap between germline ends came to 15 bases. The CDR3 runs 16 residues. Germline assignment: CDR1 SGDLS and CDR2 YYNGEE. The CDR3 is CASSVAEQGTYYGYTF. The CDR3 DNA reads as TGTGCCAGCAGCGTAGCCGAACAGGGAACCTACTATGGCTACACCTTC.

The chain couples TRBV28 to TRBJ2-6; tentatively, D is TRBD1 or TRBD2 (6 bases each). The CDR3 contains 17 residues. Germline CDR1 is MDHEN and CDR2 is SYDVKM. V was pared by 6 bases and J by 3 bases, with 18 bases between. CDR3 DNA: TGTGCCAGCAGCCCCACACAGGGAGGACTTGGGGCCAACGTCCTGACTTTC. This gives the protein CASSPTQGGLGANVLTF.

The rearrangement joins TRBV19 to TRBJ2-1, with 7 bases that match TRBD2. The V gene's germline CDR1 is LNHDA and CDR2 SQIVND (reference sequence). Trimming at V came to 6 bases and at J to 7 bases, leaving 9 bases not matched to a gene. The CDR3 has 14 residues. The CDR3 sequence is CASRPTGRLNEQFF. CDR3 nucleotides: TGTGCCAGTAGGCCGACCGGGAGGTTGAATGAGCAGTTCTTC.

The V gene is TRBV6-5, the J gene TRBJ1-5, with a tentative D call TRBD1 (6 bases). Trimming stripped 7 bases from V and 0 bases from J, with 13 bases between. Germline V lookup: CDR1 MNHEY, CDR2 SVGAGI. This CDR3 has 15 residues. CDR3 in amino acids: CASKGGFGSNQPQHF. The CDR3 DNA reads as TGTGCCAGCAAAGGGGGGTTCGGTAGCAATCAGCCCCAGCATTTT.

The chain combines TRBV18 with TRBJ1-2; D possibly corresponds to TRBD1 (6 bases). This CDR3 is 13 amino acids long. The germline V gene has CDR1 KGHSH and CDR2 LQKENI. Deletions cut 6 bases from V and 1 base from J, with 9 bases between. CDR3: CASSWTDNYGYTF. CDR3 DNA: TGTGCCAGCTCGTGGACAGATAACTATGGCTACACCTTC.

This clone was detected once. The gene calls are TRBV5-1 and TRBJ2-5; no reliable D call. The CDR3 covers 14 residues. Per germline, CDR1 SGHRS and CDR2 YFSETQ. V lost 2 bases and J 2 bases, leaving 10 bases between the germline ends. As DNA, the CDR3 is TGCGCCAGCAGCTTCGTCGGCGCGCAAGAGACCCAGTACTTC. The encoded protein is CASSFVGAQETQYF.

The V gene is TRBV7-9, the J gene TRBJ2-7, with TRBD1 matching 10 bases. The CDR3 contains 14 residues. Germline CDR1 and CDR2: SEHNR and FQNEAQ (reference sequence). After removal of 5 bases from V and 5 bases from J, the junction contained 6 bases not matched to a gene. CDR3 DNA sequence: TGTGCCAGCAGCGACGAGACAGGGGGCGACGAGCAGTACTTC. Translated: CASSDETGGDEQYF. Full variable domain (missing parts from reference TRBV7-9 and TRBJ2-7): DTGVSQNPRHKITKRGQNVTFRCDPISEHNRLYWYRQTLGQGPEFLTYFQNEAQLEKSRLLSDRFSAERPKGSFSTLEIQRTEQGDSAMYLCASSDETGGDEQYFGPGTRLTVT.

V gene TRBV5-4 combines with J gene TRBJ2-3, with D possibly matching TRBD2 (6 bases). The germline V and J ends were trimmed by 0 bases and 4 bases, with 15 bases remaining between them. CDR3 size: 16 residues. Germline values: CDR1 SGHNT, CDR2 YYREEE (reference sequence). In DNA form, the CDR3 reads TGTGCCAGCAGCTTGGTCCTAGCCGGGGGATCAGATACGCAGTATTTT. The encoded protein is CASSLVLAGGSDTQYF.

The genes are TRBV7-9 and TRBJ2-3; D perhaps matches TRBD2 (5 bases). Germline V gives CDR1 SEHNR, CDR2 FQNEAQ (reference sequence). V was shortened by 5 bases and J by 9 bases, with 12 bases between the two germline ends. CDR3 length: 12 amino acids. CDR3 region: CASSKLESTQYF. The CDR3 bases are TGTGCCAGCAGCAAACTAGAATCGACGCAGTATTTT. Using reference TRBV7-9 and TRBJ2-3 for the parts outside the CDR3, the full variable domain is DTGVSQNPRHKITKRGQNVTFRCDPISEHNRLYWYRQTLGQGPEFLTYFQNEAQLEKSRLLSDRFSAERPKGSFSTLEIQRTEQGDSAMYLCASSKLESTQYFGPGTRLTVL.

This rearrangement joins TRBV28 to TRBJ2-2, with unresolved D. Looked up from germline, CDR1 is MDHEN and CDR2 is SYDVKM. V was clipped by 6 bases and J by 4 bases, with 9 bases between them. This CDR3 region has 13 residues. In DNA, the CDR3 is TGTGCCAGCAGCCTCCAGAGCACCGGGGAGCTGTTTTTT. Protein sequence: CASSLQSTGELFF.

The gene calls are TRBV6-5 and TRBJ2-1, with TRBD1 matching over 10 bases. V dropped 8 bases and J dropped 10; count of bases not matched to a gene: 5. From germline, CDR1 is MNHEY and CDR2 SVGAGI. The CDR3 covers 12 residues. The CDR3 is CASRDRGHEQFF. The CDR3 DNA follows: TGTGCCAGCCGGGACAGGGGCCACGAGCAGTTCTTC.

The chain employs TRBV7-2 and TRBJ1-4; D unclear. V was cut by 5 bases and J by 8 bases, with 9 bases left in between. This CDR3 region has 12 residues. Germline V lookup: CDR1 SGHTA, CDR2 FQGNSA. CDR3 in amino acids: CASSRPEEKLFF. CDR3 DNA: TGTGCCAGCAGCCGGCCTGAGGAAAAACTGTTTTTT.

The gene calls are TRBV9 and TRBJ2-2, with TRBD1 as a possible D gene (6 bases). Trimming stripped 2 bases from V and 4 bases from J, with 15 bases between. Germline V gives CDR1 SGDLS, CDR2 YYNGEE. CDR3 length equals 16 residues. The chain's CDR3 is CASSVPRGGGTGELFF. As DNA, the CDR3 is TGTGCCAGCAGCGTCCCACGAGGGGGTGGCACCGGGGAGCTGTTTTTT. Complete variable domain (other parts from reference TRBV9 and TRBJ2-2): DSGVTQTPKHLITATGQRVTLRCSPRSGDLSVYWYQQSLDQGLQFLIQYYNGEERAKGNILERFSAQQFPDLHSELNLSSLELGDSALYFCASSVPRGGGTGELFFGEGSRLTVL.

This chain joins TRBV6-5 and TRBJ1-1, with D perhaps matching TRBD1 (6 bases). Germline CDR1 is MNHEY and CDR2 is SVGAGI. The CDR3 loop spans 13 amino acids. V lost 4 bases to trimming and J lost 7 bases, with 13 bases between them. The CDR3 reads CASSSHTDSEAFF. The DNA for the CDR3 is TGTGCCAGCAGTTCCCATACGGACAGTGAAGCTTTCTTT.

The chain recombines TRBV28 with TRBJ1-4; D is unresolved. V gave up 3 bases and J gave up 0 bases, with 8 bases separating them. CDR3 length: 15 amino acids. Germline V CDR1 and CDR2: MDHEN, SYDVKM. CDR3: CASSFLQPTNEKLFF. The DNA of the CDR3 is TGTGCCAGCAGTTTCTTACAGCCAACTAATGAAAAACTGTTTTTT. Full variable domain (missing parts from reference TRBV28 and TRBJ1-4): DVKVTQSSRYLVKRTGEKVFLECVQDMDHENMFWYRQDPGLGLRLIYFSYDVKMKEKGDIPEGYSVSREKKERFSLILESASTNQTSMYLCASSFLQPTNEKLFFGSGTQLSVL.

The chain has TRBV19 and TRBJ2-7; D gene uncertain. The CDR3 has 14 residues. Trimming took off 4 bases at V and 2 bases at J, with 12 bases between the two ends. Germline V CDR1 and CDR2: LNHDA, SQIVND (reference sequence). The CDR3 sequence: CASSTGALPYEQYF. The CDR3, as DNA: TGTGCCAGTAGTACCGGAGCGCTCCCCTACGAGCAGTACTTC.